One sample yielded the 18 T cell receptor beta chains listed below, sequenced in a study of blood T cell repertoires in COVID-19. The assay was immunoSEQ multiplex PCR, and TCRdb's table has in-frame clones only and misses some. The sample yields 200,000 to 300,000 clones, approximately 85% seen once. The specimen was peripheral blood. The receptor set was obtained from a man over 45 with acute or convalescent COVID-19.

This rearrangement joins TRBV11-1 to TRBJ2-4; D might be TRBD1 (5 bases). Germline CDR1 reads SGHAT; CDR2 reads FQDESV (reference sequence). CDR3 length: 16 residues. V gave up 5 bases and J gave up 0 bases, with 14 bases separating them. The CDR3 is CASSPQGLLAKNIQYF. The CDR3 DNA is TGTGCCAGCAGCCCCCAGGGCCTACTAGCCAAAAACATTCAGTACTTC.

This chain links TRBV6-5 with TRBJ2-6; 8 bases are a match to TRBD1. The CDR3 contains 15 residues. The ends lost 5 bases at V and 2 bases at J; junction bases unmatched: 2. The germline V gene has CDR1 MNHEY and CDR2 SVGAGI. CDR3 DNA: TGTGCCAGCAGTCCAGGGGGCGCTGGGGCCAACGTCCTGACTTTC. This gives the protein CASSPGGAGANVLTF.

The chain is built from TRBV5-1 and TRBJ1-1, with a weak D call TRBD1 (6 bases). CDR1 is SGHRS and CDR2 is YFSETQ in the germline V gene. V was clipped by 3 bases and J by 1 base, with 10 bases between them. The CDR3 is made up of 14 amino acids. The CDR3 spells CASSSQGWNTEAFF. The CDR3 bases are TGCGCCAGCAGCTCACAGGGTTGGAACACTGAAGCTTTCTTT. The full variable domain, its missing parts supplied by reference TRBV5-1 and TRBJ1-1, is KAGVTQTPRYLIKTRGQQVTLSCSPISGHRSVSWYQQTPGQGLQFLFEYFSETQRNKGNFPGRFSGRQFSNSRSEMNVSTLELGDSALYLCASSSQGWNTEAFFGQGTRLTVV.

The chain recombines TRBV4-1 with TRBJ2-2, with TRBD1 identical over 8 bases. J lost 8 bases, V lost 1 base, and 12 bases had no gene match. Germline CDR1 is MGHRA and CDR2 is YSYEKL. This CDR3 has 17 residues. In DNA form, the CDR3 reads TGCGCCAGCAGCCAAGGGTCGGTGCAGGGGGCGCGAGGGGAGCTGTTTTTT. This codes for CASSQGSVQGARGELFF.

The chain couples TRBV5-5 to TRBJ2-7, with a weak D call TRBD1 (5 bases). Trimming left V 4 bases short and J 5 bases short, with 10 bases between. Germline CDR1 is SGHKS and CDR2 is YYEKEE (reference sequence). This CDR3 has 12 residues. CDR3 bases: TGTGCCAGCAGCGCAACAGGTGACGAGCAGTACTTC. Protein sequence: CASSATGDEQYF.

V and J are TRBV30 and TRBJ2-4, with a possible D match to TRBD2 (6 bases). The CDR3 is 14 amino acids. V lost 4 bases and J lost 0, with 10 bases in between. CDR1 and CDR2 (germline): GTSNPN, SVGIG (reference sequence). CDR3 loop: CAWTSGLAKNIQYF. CDR3 in DNA: TGTGCCTGGACCAGCGGGTTAGCCAAAAACATTCAGTACTTC.

The genes are TRBV15 and TRBJ1-3; 9 nucleotides agree with TRBD1. Trimming removed 5 bases from V and 0 bases from J; junction bases left unmatched: 8. From germline, CDR1 is LNHNV and CDR2 YYDKDF (reference sequence). This CDR3 contains 17 residues. In nucleotides, the CDR3 is TGTGCCACCAGCGGGACAGGGAGGGCACGCTCTGGAAACACCATATATTTT. This codes for CATSGTGRARSGNTIYF.

The chain recombines TRBV6-5 with TRBJ1-6; D unclear. V lost 2 bases and J 6 bases, leaving 8 bases between the germline ends. This CDR3 comprises 14 residues. The V gene's germline CDR1 is MNHEY and CDR2 SVGAGI. The CDR3 here is CASSYDIINSPLHF. As DNA, the CDR3 is TGTGCCAGCAGTTACGACATAATTAATTCACCCCTCCACTTT.

CDR3 nucleotide sequence: TGTGCCAGCTCACCACCAGTGAATCCAGGGGTCAACCACAATGAGCAGTTCTTC. Its protein is CASSPPVNPGVNHNEQFF. V gene TRBV18 combines with J gene TRBJ2-1; tentative D call: TRBD1 (6 bases). Germline V gives CDR1 KGHSH, CDR2 LQKENI. V was pared by 0 bases and J by 5 bases, with 20 bases between. The CDR3 extends over 18 amino acids.

V gene TRBV27 combines with J gene TRBJ1-5, with TRBD1 matching 8 bases. After removal of 6 bases from V and 6 bases from J, the junction contained 10 bases not matched to a gene. The CDR3 has 15 residues. Germline V gene data show CDR1 as MNHEY and CDR2 as SMNVEV (reference sequence). CDR3 in amino acids: CASRALQGASQPQHF. CDR3 bases: TGTGCCAGCAGGGCTTTGCAGGGGGCAAGTCAGCCCCAGCATTTT.

This clone has just a few counts. The V call is TRBV7-8, the J call TRBJ1-1; D call uncertain. The germline gives CDR1 SGHVS, CDR2 FQNEAQ. This CDR3 region has 17 residues. The V gene lost 5 bases and the J gene lost 5 bases, with 24 bases spanning the gap. The CDR3, as DNA: TGTGCCAGCAGCCGGGTCTCAACGGCGGGTGGGAGTACTGAAGCTTTCTTT. Translation: CASSRVSTAGGSTEAFF. The full variable domain, its missing parts supplied by reference TRBV7-8 and TRBJ1-1, is GAGVSQSPRYKVAKRGQDVALRCDPISGHVSLFWYQQALGQGPEFLTYFQNEAQLDKSGLPSDRFFAERPEGSVSTLKIQRTQQEDSAVYLCASSRVSTAGGSTEAFFGQGTRLTVV.

The CDR3 nucleotides read TGTGCCAGCAGCTTGGGGAGGACGGCCAGCTCCTATAATTCACCCCTCCACTTT. This encodes CASSLGRTASSYNSPLHF. The chain is built from TRBV5-4 and TRBJ1-6; D is uncertain. CDR1 is SGHNT and CDR2 is YYREEE in the germline V gene (reference sequence). The CDR3 runs to 18 residues. V lost 0 bases and J 0 bases, leaving 13 bases between the germline ends.

The CDR3 sequence is CASSSPPGQGVHGYTF. The CDR3 DNA reads as TGTGCCAGCAGTTCCCCACCGGGACAGGGGGTACATGGCTACACCTTC. V usage is TRBV27 and J usage is TRBJ1-2, with 11 bases fitting TRBD1. Germline V gives CDR1 MNHEY, CDR2 SMNVEV (reference sequence). The junction had 10 bases not matched to a gene; V was cut back by 4 bases and J by 6 bases. The CDR3 totals 16 residues.

The V gene is TRBV6-2 or TRBV6-3, the J gene TRBJ2-7; the match to TRBD1 covers 10 bases. V lost 5 bases, J lost 3 bases, and 7 bases stayed unmatched. Per the germline V gene, CDR1 is MNHEY and CDR2 is SVGEGT. The CDR3 totals 15 residues. CDR3 coding DNA: TGTGCCAGCAGTGCGCCGGGACAGGGGATCTACGAGCAGTACTTC. Translated, it gives CASSAPGQGIYEQYF.

V and J are TRBV27 and TRBJ1-6, with D possibly TRBD1 on 5 matching bases. The germline V gene has CDR1 MNHEY and CDR2 SMNVEV (reference sequence). The germline V and J ends were trimmed by 0 bases and 7 bases, with 10 bases remaining between them. The CDR3 is 15 amino acids. CDR3 in DNA: TGTGCCAGCAGTTTATCGGCAGGGCCCAATTCACCCCTCCACTTT. Amino acids: CASSLSAGPNSPLHF.

This chain connects TRBV9 to TRBJ1-2, with 7 nucleotides matching TRBD1. V was clipped by 4 bases and J by 2 bases; unmatched bases: 11. This CDR3 contains 16 residues. Germline CDR1 is SGDLS and CDR2 is YYNGEE. DNA of the CDR3: TGTGCCAGCAGCCCTCAGGGGGGACGAGGCAACTATGGCTACACCTTC. Protein: CASSPQGGRGNYGYTF.

This clone was seen a handful of times. This chain uses TRBV15 with TRBJ1-4, with 9 bases that match TRBD1. Per germline, CDR1 LNHNV and CDR2 YYDKDF (reference sequence). This CDR3 is built from 15 residues. After removal of 2 bases from V and 7 bases from J, the junction contained 5 bases not matched to a gene. This CDR3 reads CATSRKQGALEKLFF. As DNA, the CDR3 is TGTGCCACCAGCAGAAAACAGGGGGCGCTTGAAAAACTGTTTTTT.

Only a few counts were recorded for this clone. The chain links TRBV6-2 or TRBV6-3 to TRBJ1-5; D remains unclear. The germline CDR1 and CDR2 sequences are MNHEY and SVGEGT. The V end lost 5 bases, the J end lost 0 bases, and 14 bases lay between the germline ends. The CDR3 length is 16 residues. CDR3 amino acids: CASSREGRYSNQPQHF. CDR3 in DNA: TGTGCCAGCAGTCGCGAGGGTCGGTATAGCAATCAGCCCCAGCATTTT.